This T cell receptor beta chain was documented in a study of T cell changes during pregnancy in multiple sclerosis. The CDR3 has 19 residues. Germline CDR1 GTSNPN, CDR2 SVGIG (reference sequence). TCRdb's copy holds only in-frame clones and misses some; the assay was immunoSEQ multiplex PCR. Among approximately 34,000 clones listed, over 75% were seen once. This clone has a single count. The sequenced sample was CD8+ T cells from peripheral blood mononuclear cells, obtained in the first trimester of pregnancy. The chain uses TRBV30 and TRBJ2-5, with 10 nucleotides matching TRBD2. The J call may be in error: the DNA end matches TRBJ2-7 better. The receptor's source is a female donor with multiple sclerosis, enrolled in a pregnancy study. The chain's CDR3 is CAWNRGGVLAGVGFYEQYF. As DNA, the CDR3 is TGTGCCTGGAATAGGGGAGGGGTCCTAGCGGGAGTAGGGTTCTACGAGCAGTACTTC.